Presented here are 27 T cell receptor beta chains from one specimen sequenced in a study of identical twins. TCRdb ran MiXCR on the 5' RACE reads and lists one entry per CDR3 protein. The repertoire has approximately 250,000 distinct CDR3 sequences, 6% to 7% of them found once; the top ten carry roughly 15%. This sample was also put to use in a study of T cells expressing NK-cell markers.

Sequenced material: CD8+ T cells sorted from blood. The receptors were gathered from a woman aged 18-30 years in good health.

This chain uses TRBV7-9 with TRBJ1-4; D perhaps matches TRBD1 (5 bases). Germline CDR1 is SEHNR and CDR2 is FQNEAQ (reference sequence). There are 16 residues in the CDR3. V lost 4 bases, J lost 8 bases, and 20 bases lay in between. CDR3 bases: TGTGCCAGCAGCTGGCGGACTCCCGGGACGGGCGAAAAACTGTTTTTT. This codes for CASSWRTPGTGEKLFF.

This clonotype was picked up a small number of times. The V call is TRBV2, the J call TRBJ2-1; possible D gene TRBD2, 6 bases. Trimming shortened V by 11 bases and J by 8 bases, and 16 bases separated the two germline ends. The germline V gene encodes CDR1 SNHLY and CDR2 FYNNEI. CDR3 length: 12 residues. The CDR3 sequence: CAHGGSRDEQFF. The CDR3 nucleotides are TGTGCCCACGGAGGGAGTCGCGATGAGCAGTTCTTC.

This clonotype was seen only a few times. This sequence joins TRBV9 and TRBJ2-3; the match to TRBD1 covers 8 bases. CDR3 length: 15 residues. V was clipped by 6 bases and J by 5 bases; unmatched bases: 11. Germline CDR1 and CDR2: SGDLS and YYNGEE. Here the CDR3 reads CASNPGQVIRDTQYF. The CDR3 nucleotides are TGTGCCAGCAATCCGGGACAGGTGATCAGAGATACGCAGTATTTT. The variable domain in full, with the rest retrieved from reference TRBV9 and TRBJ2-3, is DSGVTQTPKHLITATGQRVTLRCSPRSGDLSVYWYQQSLDQGLQFLIQYYNGEERAKGNILERFSAQQFPDLHSELNLSSLELGDSALYFCASNPGQVIRDTQYFGPGTRLTVL.

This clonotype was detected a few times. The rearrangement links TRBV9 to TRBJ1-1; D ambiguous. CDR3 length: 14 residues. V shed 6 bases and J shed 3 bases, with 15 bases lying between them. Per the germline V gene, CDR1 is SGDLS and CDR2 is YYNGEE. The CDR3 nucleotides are TGTGCCAGCACTGGAAGAAGTGATGACACTGAAGCTTTCTTT. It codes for CASTGRSDDTEAFF.

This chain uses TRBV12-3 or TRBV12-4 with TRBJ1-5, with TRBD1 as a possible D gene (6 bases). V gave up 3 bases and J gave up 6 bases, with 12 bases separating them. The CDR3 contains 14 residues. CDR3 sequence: CASSFAGEVQPQHF. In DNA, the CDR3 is TGTGCCAGCAGTTTTGCAGGGGAAGTTCAGCCCCAGCATTTT.

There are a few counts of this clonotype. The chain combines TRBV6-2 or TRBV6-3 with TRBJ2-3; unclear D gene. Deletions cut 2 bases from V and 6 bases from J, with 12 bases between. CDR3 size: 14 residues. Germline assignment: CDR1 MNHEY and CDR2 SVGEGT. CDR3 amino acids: CASSYRLTADTQYF. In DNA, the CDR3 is TGTGCCAGCAGTTACCGTCTTACCGCGGATACGCAGTATTTT.

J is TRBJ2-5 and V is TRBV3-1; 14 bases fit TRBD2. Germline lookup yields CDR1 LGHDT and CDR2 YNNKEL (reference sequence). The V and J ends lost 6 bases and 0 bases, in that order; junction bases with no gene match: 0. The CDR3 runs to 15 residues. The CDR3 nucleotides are TGTGCCAGCAGGGGACTAGCGGGGGACCAAGAGACCCAGTACTTC. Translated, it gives CASRGLAGDQETQYF.

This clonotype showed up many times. The CDR3 nucleotides are TGCGCCAGCAGCTTCCCGGGCCTTGACAATGAGCAGTTCTTC. Translation: CASSFPGLDNEQFF. V usage is TRBV5-1 and J usage is TRBJ2-1; no firm D call. This CDR3 region has 14 residues. The germline V and J ends were trimmed by 2 bases and 5 bases, with 11 bases remaining between them. Germline V CDR1 and CDR2: SGHRS, YFSETQ.

CDR3 DNA sequence: TGTGCCAGCAGTTTTGTTCCCCCGGATGAGCAGTTCTTC. Its translation: CASSFVPPDEQFF. The V gene is TRBV27, the J gene TRBJ2-1; D is uncertain. Germline CDR1 MNHEY, CDR2 SMNVEV (reference sequence). V was trimmed by 3 bases and J by 8 bases, leaving 11 bases between them. The CDR3 consists of 13 residues.

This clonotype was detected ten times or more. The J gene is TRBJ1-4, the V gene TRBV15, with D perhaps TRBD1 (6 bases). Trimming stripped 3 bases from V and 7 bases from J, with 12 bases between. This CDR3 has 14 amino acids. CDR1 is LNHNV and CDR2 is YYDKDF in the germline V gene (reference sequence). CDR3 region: CATSRNREGEKLFF. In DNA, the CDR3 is TGTGCCACCAGCAGGAACAGGGAGGGTGAAAAACTGTTTTTT.

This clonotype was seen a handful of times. The CDR3 sequence: CSAPDTYGYTF. In DNA form, the CDR3 reads TGCAGTGCTCCGGACACTTATGGCTACACCTTC. V gene TRBV20-1 combines with J gene TRBJ1-2, with D possibly matching TRBD1 (5 bases). V was trimmed by 5 bases and J by 5 bases, leaving 9 bases between them. Germline CDR1 is DFQATT and CDR2 is SNEGSKA (reference sequence). CDR3 length: 11 residues.

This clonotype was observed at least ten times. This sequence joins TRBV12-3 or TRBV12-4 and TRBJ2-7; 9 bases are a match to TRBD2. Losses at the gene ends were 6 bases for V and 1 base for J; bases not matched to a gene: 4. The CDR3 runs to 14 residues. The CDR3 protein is CASSIAGASYEQYF. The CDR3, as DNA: TGTGCCAGCAGCATAGCGGGAGCATCCTACGAGCAGTACTTC.

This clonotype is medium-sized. The CDR3 DNA follows: TGTGCCAACTTCGGACAGAACACTGAAGCTTTCTTT. Translating gives CANFGQNTEAFF. The chain joins TRBV27 to TRBJ1-1; D possibly corresponds to TRBD1 (5 bases). The ends were cut back, 10 bases at V and 1 base at J, with 10 bases in the middle. The germline V gene encodes CDR1 MNHEY and CDR2 SMNVEV (reference sequence). This CDR3 has 12 residues.

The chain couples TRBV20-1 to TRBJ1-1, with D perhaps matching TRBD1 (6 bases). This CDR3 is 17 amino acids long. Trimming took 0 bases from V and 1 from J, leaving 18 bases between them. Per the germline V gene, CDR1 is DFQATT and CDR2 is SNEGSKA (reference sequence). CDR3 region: CSARDPLKKGGNTEAFF. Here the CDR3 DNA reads TGCAGTGCTAGAGATCCGCTCAAGAAGGGGGGGAACACTGAAGCTTTCTTT.

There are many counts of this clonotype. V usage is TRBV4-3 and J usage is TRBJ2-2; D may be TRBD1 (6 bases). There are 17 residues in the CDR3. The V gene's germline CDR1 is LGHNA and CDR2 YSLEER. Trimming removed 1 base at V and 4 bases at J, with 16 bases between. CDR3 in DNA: TGCGCCAGCAGCCAAGGGGGCGCAGGGGCAGGCACCGGGGAGCTGTTTTTT. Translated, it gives CASSQGGAGAGTGELFF.

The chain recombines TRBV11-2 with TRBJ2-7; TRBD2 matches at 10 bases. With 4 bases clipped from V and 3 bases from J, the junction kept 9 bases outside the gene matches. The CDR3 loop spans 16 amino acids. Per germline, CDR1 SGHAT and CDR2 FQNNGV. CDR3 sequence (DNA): TGTGCCAGCAGCTCCAAGCGGGAGGGAGGGGACTACGAGCAGTACTTC. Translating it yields CASSSKREGGDYEQYF.

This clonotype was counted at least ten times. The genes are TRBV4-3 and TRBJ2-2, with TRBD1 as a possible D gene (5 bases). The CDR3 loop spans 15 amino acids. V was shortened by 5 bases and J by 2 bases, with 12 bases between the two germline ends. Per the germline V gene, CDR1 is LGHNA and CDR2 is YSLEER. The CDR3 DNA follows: TGCGCCAGCAGCGATAGACAGATTAACACCGGGGAGCTGTTTTTT. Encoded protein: CASSDRQINTGELFF.

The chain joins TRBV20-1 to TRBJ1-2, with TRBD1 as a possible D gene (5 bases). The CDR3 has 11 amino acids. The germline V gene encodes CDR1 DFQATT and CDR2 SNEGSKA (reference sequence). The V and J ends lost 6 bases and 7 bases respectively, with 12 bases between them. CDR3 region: CSALEGVGYTF. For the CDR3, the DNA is TGCAGTGCACTTGAAGGGGTTGGCTACACCTTC.

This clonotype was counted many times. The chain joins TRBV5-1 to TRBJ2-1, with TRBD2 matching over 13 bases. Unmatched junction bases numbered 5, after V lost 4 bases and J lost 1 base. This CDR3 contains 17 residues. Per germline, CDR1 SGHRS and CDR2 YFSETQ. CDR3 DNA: TGCGCCAGCAGCAACGGACTAGCGGGAGTTTCCTACAATGAGCAGTTCTTC. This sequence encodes CASSNGLAGVSYNEQFF.

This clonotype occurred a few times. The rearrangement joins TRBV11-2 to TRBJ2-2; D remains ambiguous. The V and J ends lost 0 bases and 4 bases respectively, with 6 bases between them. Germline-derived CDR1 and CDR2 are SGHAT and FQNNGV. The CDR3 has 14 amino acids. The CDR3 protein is CASSLDSSTGELFF. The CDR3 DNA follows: TGTGCCAGCAGCTTAGACTCCTCCACCGGGGAGCTGTTTTTT.

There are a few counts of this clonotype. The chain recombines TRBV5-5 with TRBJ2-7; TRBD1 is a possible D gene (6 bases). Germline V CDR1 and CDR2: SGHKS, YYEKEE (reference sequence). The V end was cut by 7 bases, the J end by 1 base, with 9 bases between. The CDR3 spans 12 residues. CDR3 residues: CASAGESYEQYF. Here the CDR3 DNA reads TGTGCCAGCGCAGGGGAATCCTACGAGCAGTACTTC.

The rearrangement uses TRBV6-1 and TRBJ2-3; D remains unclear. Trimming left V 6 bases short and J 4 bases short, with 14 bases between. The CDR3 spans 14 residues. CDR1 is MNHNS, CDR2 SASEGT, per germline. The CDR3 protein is CASSLPDGADTQYF. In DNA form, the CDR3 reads TGTGCCAGCAGCCTACCCGACGGAGCAGATACGCAGTATTTT.

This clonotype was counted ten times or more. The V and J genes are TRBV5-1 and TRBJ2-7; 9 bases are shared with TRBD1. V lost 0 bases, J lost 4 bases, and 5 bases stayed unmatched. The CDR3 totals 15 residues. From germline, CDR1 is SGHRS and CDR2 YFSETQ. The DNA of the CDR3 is TGCGCCAGCAGCTTGGAGACAGGGGGATTTTACGAGCAGTACTTC. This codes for CASSLETGGFYEQYF.

The CDR3 is CASSPAQGTHEQYF. For the CDR3, the DNA is TGTGCCAGCAGTCCGGCTCAGGGCACCCACGAGCAGTACTTC. The V call is TRBV2, the J call TRBJ2-7; D may be TRBD1 (5 bases). This CDR3 is 14 amino acids long. Trimming removed 5 bases at V and 5 bases at J, with 16 bases between. Germline assignment: CDR1 SNHLY and CDR2 FYNNEI. Based on the CDR3 plus reference TRBV2 and TRBJ2-7, the full variable domain is EPEVTQTPSHQVTQMGQEVILRCVPISNHLYFYWYRQILGQKVEFLVSFYNNEISEKSEIFDDQFSVERPDGSNFTLKIRSTKLEDSAMYFCASSPAQGTHEQYFGPGTRLTVT.

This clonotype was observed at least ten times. This CDR3 reads CSVEDFGLAGTYNEQFF. In DNA form, the CDR3 reads TGCAGCGTTGAAGATTTCGGGCTAGCGGGGACCTACAATGAGCAGTTCTTC. The V gene is TRBV29-1, the J gene TRBJ2-1; 9 bases are a match to TRBD2. The V segment lost 0 bases and the J segment 2 bases; nucleotides outside the gene matches: 8. Germline V lookup: CDR1 SQVTM, CDR2 ANQGSEA. The CDR3 loop spans 17 amino acids.

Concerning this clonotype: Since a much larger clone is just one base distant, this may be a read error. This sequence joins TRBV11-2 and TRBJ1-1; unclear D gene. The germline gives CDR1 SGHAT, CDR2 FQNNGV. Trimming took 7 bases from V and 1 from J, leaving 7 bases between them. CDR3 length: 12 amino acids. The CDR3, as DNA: TGTGCCAGCACCTGGGGGAACACTGAAGCTTTCTTT. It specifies CASTWGNTEAFF.

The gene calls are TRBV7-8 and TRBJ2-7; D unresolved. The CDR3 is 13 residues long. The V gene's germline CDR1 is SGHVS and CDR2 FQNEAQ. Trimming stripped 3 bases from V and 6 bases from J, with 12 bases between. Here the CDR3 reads CASSLTRTGEQYF. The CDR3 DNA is TGTGCCAGCAGCTTGACCCGGACGGGCGAGCAGTACTTC. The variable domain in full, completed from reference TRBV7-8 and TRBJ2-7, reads GAGVSQSPRYKVAKRGQDVALRCDPISGHVSLFWYQQALGQGPEFLTYFQNEAQLDKSGLPSDRFFAERPEGSVSTLKIQRTQQEDSAVYLCASSLTRTGEQYFGPGTRLTVT.